What follows are 3 T cell receptor beta chains derived from one specimen sequenced in a study of neoadjuvant anti-PD-1 for oral cavity cancer. Here immunoSEQ multiplex PCR was the method, and the copy in TCRdb shows in-frame clones only, minus some. Of approximately 14,000 clones listed, 65% to 80% are singletons. Described time point: after neoadjuvant nivolumab, at surgical resection. Specimen: PBMCs, collected after nivolumab (anti-PD-1) treatment. Receptors originate from a person aged 35-79 years with oral cavity squamous cell carcinoma.

This chain uses TRBV2 with TRBJ2-1; 9 bases line up with TRBD2. The ends lost 6 bases at V and 9 bases at J; junction bases unmatched: 9. Germline values: CDR1 SNHLY, CDR2 FYNNEI. The CDR3 contains 14 residues. The CDR3 here is CASRRAGGPSEQFF. The CDR3 coding sequence is TGTGCCAGCAGGAGGGCGGGAGGGCCTAGTGAGCAGTTCTTC.

The CDR3 sequence: CASGWRDEQFF. In DNA form, the CDR3 reads TGTGCCAGCGGTTGGCGTGATGAGCAGTTCTTC. V usage is TRBV6-1 and J usage is TRBJ2-1; no definite D call. Germline loops: CDR1 MNHNS, CDR2 SASEGT. The CDR3 length is 11 residues. V was clipped by 8 bases and J by 8 bases, with 10 bases between them.

V is TRBV27 and J is TRBJ2-7; a possible D gene is TRBD2 (5 bases). Germline CDR1 is MNHEY and CDR2 is SMNVEV (reference sequence). The CDR3 covers 12 residues. The V end was cut by 6 bases, the J end by 2 bases, with 8 bases between. DNA for the CDR3: TGTGCCAGCAGAGCGGCCGCCTACGAGCAGTACTTC. Protein sequence: CASRAAAYEQYF.